This passage covers 30 T cell receptor beta chains from one sample sequenced in a study of cytomegalovirus exposure and HLA in healthy donors. This PCR relied on a set of 60 Vbeta primers and 13 Jbeta primers. This table comes from immunoSEQ multiplex PCR, and its TCRdb copy is limited to in-frame clones, with some not included. Of about 97,000 clones listed, about four fifths were seen once; the top ten hold under 2%. Sequencing used PBMCs. The source of these receptors is a woman aged 40 to 50 in good health and CMV-seronegative.

This chain links TRBV4-2 with TRBJ1-2; D possibly corresponds to TRBD1 (5 bases). Trimming cost V 0 bases and J 2 bases, with 13 bases left between them. The germline CDR1 and CDR2 sequences are LGHNA and YNFKEQ. The CDR3 is made up of 16 amino acids. The CDR3 is CASSQELKTDNYGYTF. The CDR3 region has the DNA TGTGCCAGCAGCCAAGAACTCAAGACAGACAACTATGGCTACACCTTC.

CDR3 in amino acids: CASSESIVEREGPTGNEQFF. DNA of the CDR3: TGCGCCAGCAGTGAGTCGATAGTTGAGCGGGAGGGCCCAACGGGGAATGAGCAGTTCTTC. The V gene is TRBV10-2, the J gene TRBJ2-1; 10 positions match TRBD2. V dropped 0 bases and J dropped 7; count of bases not matched to a gene: 18. Germline values: CDR1 WSHSY, CDR2 SAAADI. The CDR3 runs 20 residues.

This clone was found once. The CDR3 region has the DNA TGTGCCAGCGGACCTTCGGGCGCGGGTGGCAATCAGCCCCAGCATTTT. Its protein is CASGPSGAGGNQPQHF. This sequence joins TRBV4-2 and TRBJ1-5; unclear D gene. V gave up 8 bases and J gave up 2 bases, with 19 bases separating them. This CDR3 contains 16 residues. The germline V gene has CDR1 LGHNA and CDR2 YNFKEQ.

Of note for this clone: One end of the junction fails to match germline, which may point to a read error. The chain carries TRBV7-9 and TRBJ2-3, with D perhaps TRBD1 (6 bases). The CDR3 has 12 residues. Per the germline V gene, CDR1 is SEHNR and CDR2 is FQNEAQ (reference sequence). The CDR3 DNA is TGTTCCAGCAGCTTAAACAGGGAAACGCAGTATTTT. Its translation: CSSSLNRETQYF. The variable domain in full, with the rest retrieved from reference TRBV7-9 and TRBJ2-3, is DTGVSQNPRHKITKRGQNVTFRCDPISEHNRLYWYRQTLGQGPEFLTYFQNEAQLEKSRLLSDRFSAERPKGSFSTLEIQRTEQGDSAMYLCSSSLNRETQYFGPGTRLTVL.

On this clone: An end of the junction differs from the germline gene, which may be a read error. The sample carries other DNA sequences with the same CDR3. The gene calls are TRBV30 and TRBJ1-6; 10 bases agree with TRBD1. The CDR3 runs 17 residues. Looked up from germline, CDR1 is GTSNPN and CDR2 is SVGIG (reference sequence). In nucleotides, the CDR3 is TGTGCCTGGGGGACAGGGGCTTTAGGGTCCTATAATTCCCCCCTCCACTTT. This gives the protein CAWGTGALGSYNSPLHF.

The CDR3 DNA sequence: TGTGCCTGGACTGGGACAGGGGGCCTAGGCTACACCTTC. This sequence encodes CAWTGTGGLGYTF. The chain combines TRBV30 with TRBJ1-2; 12 nucleotides align to TRBD1. There are 13 residues in the CDR3. Germline V gene sequence: CDR1 GTSNPN, CDR2 SVGIG (reference sequence). With 4 bases clipped from V and 8 bases from J, the junction kept 5 bases outside the gene matches.

This chain uses TRBV19 with TRBJ1-4; 7 bases are shared with TRBD1. V gave up 5 bases and J gave up 8 bases; unmatched junction bases: 11. The CDR3 runs to 15 residues. In germline, CDR1 is LNHDA, CDR2 SQIVND (reference sequence). The CDR3 is CASSFNQGVGEKLFF. In nucleotides, the CDR3 is TGTGCCAGTAGTTTCAATCAGGGGGTTGGCGAAAAACTGTTTTTT.

This chain links TRBV6-5 with TRBJ2-5; 8 bases are shared with TRBD2. The last part of the DNA fits TRBJ2-7 better; the J call may be wrong. Germline V gene data show CDR1 as MNHEY and CDR2 as SVGAGI. There are 15 residues in the CDR3. The CDR3 DNA reads TGTGCCAGCAGTCCCCTAGATAGCGGGAACTACGAGCAGTACTTC. It specifies CASSPLDSGNYEQYF.

J is TRBJ1-4 and V is TRBV7-9; D is ambiguous. This CDR3 is built from 15 residues. Germline values: CDR1 SEHNR, CDR2 FQNEAQ (reference sequence). Trimming stripped 1 base from V and 5 bases from J, with 11 bases between. For the CDR3, the DNA is TGTGCCAGCAGCTTAGTGGCCAGCGAGAATGAAAAACTGTTTTTT. Its translation: CASSLVASENEKLFF.

The chain carries TRBV7-9 and TRBJ1-2; D remains ambiguous. The CDR3 consists of 13 residues. Deletions cut 3 bases from V and 3 bases from J, with 8 bases between. Germline assignment: CDR1 SEHNR and CDR2 FQNEAQ (reference sequence). DNA for the CDR3: TGTGCCAGCAGCTTTATGCCAGACTATGGCTACACCTTC. This encodes CASSFMPDYGYTF.

In its sample, this clone was seen once. The V and J genes are TRBV18 and TRBJ2-5, with TRBD2 identical over 10 bases. The CDR3 sequence is 16 residues long. V was clipped by 2 bases and J by 1 base; unmatched bases: 4. Germline CDR1 reads KGHSH; CDR2 reads LQKENI. The CDR3 loop reads CASSPWTSGSQETQYF. CDR3 coding DNA: TGTGCCAGCTCACCATGGACTAGCGGAAGCCAAGAGACCCAGTACTTC.

The chain links TRBV5-4 to TRBJ2-4; TRBD1 matches 7 bases. The CDR3 covers 16 residues. Germline V CDR1 and CDR2: SGHNT, YYREEE (reference sequence). The J segment lost 5 bases and the V segment lost 4 bases, leaving 12 bases of the junction unmatched. The CDR3 loop reads CASSLPDRAGQNIQYF. DNA of the CDR3: TGTGCCAGCAGCCTACCCGACAGGGCTGGCCAAAACATTCAGTACTTC.

The rearrangement links TRBV5-1 to TRBJ2-1, with TRBD2 matching 12 bases. The CDR3 has 14 residues. V was pared by 7 bases and J by 4 bases, with 3 bases of the junction left unmatched. Germline V CDR1 and CDR2: SGHRS, YFSETQ. The CDR3 spells CASRLAGEYNEQFF. The CDR3 nucleotides read TGCGCCAGCCGACTAGCGGGGGAGTACAATGAGCAGTTCTTC.

The chain couples TRBV25-1 to TRBJ2-7, with D maybe TRBD1 (6 bases). The CDR3 length is 15 residues. Deletions cut 6 bases from V and 1 base from J, with 16 bases between. Germline V gives CDR1 MGHDK, CDR2 SYGVNS. CDR3 in amino acids: CASRPSGTSSYEQYF. DNA of the CDR3: TGTGCCAGCAGACCCTCGGGGACATCATCCTACGAGCAGTACTTC.

The chain has TRBV10-2 and TRBJ2-2, with 10 bases aligning to TRBD2. Germline V gene data show CDR1 as WSHSY and CDR2 as SAAADI. V gave up 2 bases and J gave up 5 bases; unmatched junction bases: 8. The CDR3 totals 17 residues. In DNA, the CDR3 is TGCGCCAGCAGTGAGAGGCTAGCGGGAGTTCGGACCGGGGAGCTGTTTTTT. Translating gives CASSERLAGVRTGELFF.

V usage is TRBV9 and J usage is TRBJ2-2; TRBD2 is a possible D gene (6 bases). The CDR3 totals 14 residues. CDR1 and CDR2 (germline): SGDLS, YYNGEE. Between the trimmed V and J ends, which lost 8 bases and 4 bases, there was a span of 15 bases. The DNA of the CDR3 is TGTGCCAGTCAAGGCGGGGAGTTCACCGGGGAGCTGTTTTTT. Amino acids: CASQGGEFTGELFF.

CDR3 protein: CASAIAGIQETQYF. CDR3 nucleotide sequence: TGTGCCAGTGCCATAGCGGGAATCCAAGAGACCCAGTACTTC. V gene TRBV5-4 combines with J gene TRBJ2-5; 8 nucleotides agree with TRBD2. Germline V CDR1 and CDR2: SGHNT, YYREEE (reference sequence). The CDR3 contains 14 residues. V shed 8 bases and J 1 base; nucleotides not matched to a gene: 7.

The rearrangement joins TRBV9 to TRBJ2-5, with 9 bases that match TRBD2. CDR3 length equals 19 residues. V lost 0 bases to trimming and J lost 2 bases; unmatched junction nucleotides: 14. The V gene's germline CDR1 is SGDLS and CDR2 YYNGEE. The CDR3 coding sequence is TGTGCCAGCAGCGTAGAGTCCCCCGCTGGGCTAGCGGGGCAAGAGACCCAGTACTTC. Protein product: CASSVESPAGLAGQETQYF.

The chain carries TRBV28 and TRBJ1-1; possible D gene TRBD1, 6 bases. The CDR3 has 16 residues. Trimming cost V 6 bases and J 0 bases, with 17 bases left between them. Germline V gene sequence: CDR1 MDHEN, CDR2 SYDVKM. In DNA, the CDR3 is TGTGCCAGCAGCAGGGACACGGTCTTTATGAACACTGAAGCTTTCTTT. This codes for CASSRDTVFMNTEAFF. The variable domain in full, with the rest retrieved from reference TRBV28 and TRBJ1-1, is DVKVTQSSRYLVKRTGEKVFLECVQDMDHENMFWYRQDPGLGLRLIYFSYDVKMKEKGDIPEGYSVSREKKERFSLILESASTNQTSMYLCASSRDTVFMNTEAFFGQGTRLTVV.

V usage is TRBV4-3 and J usage is TRBJ1-4; 7 positions match TRBD1. CDR3 length equals 16 residues. Per germline, CDR1 LGHNA and CDR2 YSLEER. V was pared by 0 bases and J by 7 bases, with 8 bases of the junction left unmatched. The CDR3 nucleotides read TGCGCCAGCAGCCAAGACGGGAGACAGGGACTTGAAAAACTGTTTTTT. Amino acid sequence: CASSQDGRQGLEKLFF.

In the case of this clone: Other DNA sequences in this sample translate to the same CDR3. This chain uses TRBV9 with TRBJ2-1; 7 bases line up with TRBD1. Trimming removed 2 bases from V and 8 bases from J; junction bases left unmatched: 4. The CDR3 covers 13 residues. Germline CDR1 is SGDLS and CDR2 is YYNGEE. The CDR3, as DNA: TGTGCCAGCAGCGTGACAGGGTACCATGAGCAGTTCTTC. The encoded protein is CASSVTGYHEQFF. Based on the CDR3 plus reference TRBV9 and TRBJ2-1, the full variable domain is DSGVTQTPKHLITATGQRVTLRCSPRSGDLSVYWYQQSLDQGLQFLIQYYNGEERAKGNILERFSAQQFPDLHSELNLSSLELGDSALYFCASSVTGYHEQFFGPGTRLTVL.

The genes are TRBV27 and TRBJ2-7, with no clear D. The V end was cut by 2 bases, the J end by 3 bases, with 11 bases between. CDR1 and CDR2 (germline): MNHEY, SMNVEV (reference sequence). The CDR3 consists of 14 residues. CDR3 sequence: CASSLVGDHYEQYV. The CDR3 coding sequence is TGTGCCAGCAGTTTAGTAGGTGACCACTACGAGCAGTACGTC.

This chain uses TRBV5-6 with TRBJ2-7, with D perhaps matching TRBD2 (5 bases). CDR1 and CDR2 (germline): SGHDT, YYEEEE. The CDR3 spans 12 residues. Trimming shortened V by 5 bases and J by 6 bases, and 12 bases separated the two germline ends. The CDR3 DNA follows: TGTGCCAGCAGATTTCTAGCTGGCGAGCAGTACTTC. Translated: CASRFLAGEQYF.

This clone appeared a few times. CDR3 nucleotide sequence: TGTGCCAGCAGTGAAAGAGGACAGCTCTGGGGCGAGCAGTACTTC. It encodes CASSERGQLWGEQYF. The chain carries TRBV27 and TRBJ2-7; perhaps TRBD1 as D (6 bases). The ends were cut back, 5 bases at V and 6 bases at J, with 20 bases in the middle. Germline V CDR1 and CDR2: MNHEY, SMNVEV (reference sequence). This CDR3 spans 15 amino acids.

The chain joins TRBV6-1 to TRBJ2-7; D might be TRBD2 (5 bases). The V gene's germline CDR1 is MNHNS and CDR2 SASEGT. The germline V and J ends were trimmed by 3 bases and 1 base, with 10 bases remaining between them. This CDR3 is 14 amino acids long. CDR3 bases: TGTGCCAGCAGTGATATTCGGAGGTCCTACGAGCAGTACTTC. Protein product: CASSDIRRSYEQYF.

The chain employs TRBV4-2 and TRBJ2-1, with 11 bases matching TRBD2. Germline V gene lookup returns CDR1 LGHNA and CDR2 YNFKEQ. The CDR3 length is 17 residues. V trimming: 3 bases; J trimming: 3 bases; junction bases outside the gene matches: 7. The CDR3: CASSQQAGTSGYNEQFF. In DNA form, the CDR3 reads TGTGCCAGCAGCCAGCAGGCCGGGACTAGCGGCTACAATGAGCAGTTCTTC.

The chain employs TRBV7-6 and TRBJ1-6; D gene ambiguous. The CDR3 loop spans 12 amino acids. Germline CDR1 SGHVS, CDR2 FNYEAQ. Deletions cut 5 bases from V and 6 bases from J, with 5 bases between. For the CDR3, the DNA is TGTGCCAGCAGCCATCCTAATTCACCCCTCCACTTT. Residues: CASSHPNSPLHF.

V gene TRBV7-9 combines with J gene TRBJ1-2; D call uncertain. The germline V and J ends were trimmed by 0 bases and 6 bases, with 11 bases remaining between them. Germline V gene data show CDR1 as SEHNR and CDR2 as FQNEAQ (reference sequence). CDR3 length equals 14 residues. In nucleotides, the CDR3 is TGTGCCAGCAGCTTAGCCATCGCGTACCATGGCTACACCTTC. Protein sequence: CASSLAIAYHGYTF.

The chain combines TRBV4-3 with TRBJ2-3; 9 bases agree with TRBD1. V dropped 4 bases and J dropped 8; count of bases not matched to a gene: 4. Germline values: CDR1 LGHNA, CDR2 YSLEER. This CDR3 has 13 residues. The CDR3 spells CASSRTGEGTQYF. CDR3 bases: TGCGCCAGCAGCCGGACAGGGGAGGGTACGCAGTATTTT.

This clone has just one count. The rearrangement links TRBV6-1 to TRBJ2-7, with D perhaps TRBD2 (5 bases). V lost 4 bases and J 0 bases, leaving 16 bases between the germline ends. The length of the CDR3 is 16 residues. In germline, CDR1 is MNHNS, CDR2 SASEGT. The CDR3 loop is CASSAGRVLTSYEQYF. The CDR3 coding sequence is TGTGCCAGCAGTGCTGGGCGGGTCCTGACCTCCTACGAGCAGTACTTC.